This T cell receptor beta chain is drawn from a study of technical replicates of blood from a handful of donors. This clone showed up just once. Profiling relied on immunoSEQ multiplex PCR, and the TCRdb table lists in-frame clones only, not all of them. In the table there are roughly 45,000 clones, 92% of which are singletons. V shed 0 bases and J shed 3 bases, with 10 bases lying between them. This CDR3 has 15 residues. Germline V gene data show CDR1 as SGDLS and CDR2 as YYNGEE. The sample comprised PBMCs. J is TRBJ1-5 and V is TRBV9, with a tentative D call TRBD1 (6 bases). This receptor was identified in a human donor in good health. Some clones in this sample may be carry-over from other donors' samples. For the CDR3, the DNA is TGTGCCAGCAGCGTAGCAGGGGACCCCAATCAGCCCCAGCATTTT. Residues: CASSVAGDPNQPQHF.